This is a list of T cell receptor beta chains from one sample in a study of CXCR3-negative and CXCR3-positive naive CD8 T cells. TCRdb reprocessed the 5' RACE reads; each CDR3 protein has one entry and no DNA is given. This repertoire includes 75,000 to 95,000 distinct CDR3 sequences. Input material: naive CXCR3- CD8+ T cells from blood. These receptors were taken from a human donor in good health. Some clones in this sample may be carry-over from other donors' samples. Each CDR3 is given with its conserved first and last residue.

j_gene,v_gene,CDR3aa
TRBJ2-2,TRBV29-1,CSVGTTGVGGELFF
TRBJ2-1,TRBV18,CASSPNPYNEQFF
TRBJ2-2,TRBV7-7,CASSPGLAVPHGGELFF
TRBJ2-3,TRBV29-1,CSVLGQTSTDTQYF
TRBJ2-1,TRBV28,CARSQGTSGYNEQFF
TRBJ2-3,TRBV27,CASSPTLGTARDTQYF
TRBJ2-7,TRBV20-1,CSAKGQLNSYEQYF
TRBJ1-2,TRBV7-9,CASTYGQVYGYTF
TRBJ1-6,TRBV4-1,CASSQEDSTNSPLHF
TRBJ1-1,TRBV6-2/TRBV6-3,CASRPGQLYTEAFF
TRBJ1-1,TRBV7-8,CASSFRTRADRDEAFF
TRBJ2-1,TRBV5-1,CASSGTPADYNEQFF
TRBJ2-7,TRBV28,CASSWGQLYEQYF
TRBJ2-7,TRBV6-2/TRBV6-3,CASSYGGLAVSYEQYF
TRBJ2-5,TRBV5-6,CASSSRQAQETQYF
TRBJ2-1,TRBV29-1,CSAPRETYEQFF
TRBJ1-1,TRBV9,CASSVGSGTAWGTEAFF
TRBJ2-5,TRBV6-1,CASSPLYPETQYF
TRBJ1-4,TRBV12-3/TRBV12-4,CASSFDPAATNEKLFF
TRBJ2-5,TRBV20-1,CSARPTSGGYQETQYF
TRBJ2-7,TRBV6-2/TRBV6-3,CASQARTGISEQYF
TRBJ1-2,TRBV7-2,CASSLAVAVYGYTF
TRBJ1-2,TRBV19,CAITQGAPNYGYTF
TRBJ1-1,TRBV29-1,CSVEDEGNTEAFF
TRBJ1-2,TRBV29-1,CSVGPLPRRQGMSYGYTF
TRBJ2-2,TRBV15,CATSTPGQGPGELFF
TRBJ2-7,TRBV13,CASSAGGGLRSDEQYF
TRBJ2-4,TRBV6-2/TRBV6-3,CASSSVLERDKNIQYF
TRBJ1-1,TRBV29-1,CSVGEGRVTEAFF
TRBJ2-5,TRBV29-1,CSVVPGSQETQYF
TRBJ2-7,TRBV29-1,CSVVGSSGRGKDEQYF
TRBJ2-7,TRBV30,CAWATGDYEQYF
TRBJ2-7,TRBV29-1,CSVSTGEDEQYF
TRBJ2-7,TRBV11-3,CASSSGTELGDEQYF
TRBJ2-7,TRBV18,CASSPMGQAPHEQYF
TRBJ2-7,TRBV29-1,CSALGGASSEQYF
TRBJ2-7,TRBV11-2,CASSLALRAGGSYEQYF